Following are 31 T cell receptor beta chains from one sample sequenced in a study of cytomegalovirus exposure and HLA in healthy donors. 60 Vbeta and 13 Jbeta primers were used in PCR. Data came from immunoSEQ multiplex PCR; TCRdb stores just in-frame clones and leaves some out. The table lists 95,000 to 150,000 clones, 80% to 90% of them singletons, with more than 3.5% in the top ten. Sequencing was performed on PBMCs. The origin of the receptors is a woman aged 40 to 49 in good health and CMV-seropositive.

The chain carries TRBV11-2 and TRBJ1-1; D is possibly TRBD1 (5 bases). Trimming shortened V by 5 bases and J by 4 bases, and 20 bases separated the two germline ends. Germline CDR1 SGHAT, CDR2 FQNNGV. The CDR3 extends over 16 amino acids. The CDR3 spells CASSSLDRGGSTEAFF. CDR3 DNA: TGTGCCAGCAGCAGCTTAGATCGGGGGGGTAGCACTGAAGCTTTCTTT.

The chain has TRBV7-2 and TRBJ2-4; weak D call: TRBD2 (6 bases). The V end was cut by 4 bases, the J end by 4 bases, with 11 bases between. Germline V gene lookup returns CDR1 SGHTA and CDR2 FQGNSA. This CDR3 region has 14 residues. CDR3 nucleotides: TGTGCCAGCAGCTCTGGGACTGGGAAAAACATTCAGTACTTC. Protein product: CASSSGTGKNIQYF.

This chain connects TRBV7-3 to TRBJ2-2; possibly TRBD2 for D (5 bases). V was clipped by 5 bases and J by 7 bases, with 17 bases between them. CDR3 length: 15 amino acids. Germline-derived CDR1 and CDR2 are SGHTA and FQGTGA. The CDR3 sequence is CASSTTGVRGGELFF. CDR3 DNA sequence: TGTGCCAGCAGCACCACCGGGGTTCGAGGCGGGGAGCTGTTTTTT.

CDR3 in amino acids: CAWSVRPGQKYYGYTF. The CDR3 DNA sequence: TGTGCCTGGAGTGTACGGCCCGGACAGAAATACTATGGCTACACCTTC. The gene calls are TRBV30 and TRBJ1-2; possible D gene TRBD1, 6 bases. Trimming shortened V by 0 bases and J by 3 bases, and 17 bases separated the two germline ends. The CDR3 is made up of 16 amino acids. The germline CDR1 and CDR2 sequences are GTSNPN and SVGIG (reference sequence).

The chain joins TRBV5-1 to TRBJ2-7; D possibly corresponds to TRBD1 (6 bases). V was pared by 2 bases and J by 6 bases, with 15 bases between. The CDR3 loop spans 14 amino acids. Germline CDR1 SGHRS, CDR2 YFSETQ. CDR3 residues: CASSFGQGTPEQYF. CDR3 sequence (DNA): TGCGCCAGCAGCTTTGGGCAGGGGACCCCCGAGCAGTACTTC.

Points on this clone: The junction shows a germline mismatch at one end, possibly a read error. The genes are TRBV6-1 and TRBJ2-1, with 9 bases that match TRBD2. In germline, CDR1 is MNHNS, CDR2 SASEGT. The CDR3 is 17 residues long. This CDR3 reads CAISDRGRASSYNEQFF. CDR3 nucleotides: TGTGCCATCAGTGACCGCGGGAGGGCCTCCTCCTACAATGAGCAGTTCTTC.

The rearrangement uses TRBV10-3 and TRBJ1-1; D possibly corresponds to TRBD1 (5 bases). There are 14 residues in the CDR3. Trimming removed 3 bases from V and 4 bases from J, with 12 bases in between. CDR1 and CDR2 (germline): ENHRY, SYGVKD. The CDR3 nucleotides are TGTGCCATCAGTGAAGAGGTGGGGGGCACTGAAGCTTTCTTT. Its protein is CAISEEVGGTEAFF.

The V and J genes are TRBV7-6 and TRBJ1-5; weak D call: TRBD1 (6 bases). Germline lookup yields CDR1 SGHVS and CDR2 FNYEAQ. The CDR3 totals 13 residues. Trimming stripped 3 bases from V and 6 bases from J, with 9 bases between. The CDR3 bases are TGTGCCAGCAGCTTGGGGGCGGGTCAGCCCCAGCATTTT. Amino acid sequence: CASSLGAGQPQHF.

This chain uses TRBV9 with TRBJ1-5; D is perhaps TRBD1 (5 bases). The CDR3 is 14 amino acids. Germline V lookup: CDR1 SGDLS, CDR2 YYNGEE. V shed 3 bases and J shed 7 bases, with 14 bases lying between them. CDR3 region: CASSDGQGGQPQHF. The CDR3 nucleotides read TGTGCCAGCAGCGACGGTCAGGGAGGACAGCCCCAGCATTTT.

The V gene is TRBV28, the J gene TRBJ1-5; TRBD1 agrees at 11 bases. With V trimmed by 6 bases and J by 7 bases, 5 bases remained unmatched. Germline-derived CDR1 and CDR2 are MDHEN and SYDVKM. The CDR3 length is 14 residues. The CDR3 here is CASRGTGGEQPQHF. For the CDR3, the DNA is TGTGCCAGCAGGGGGACAGGGGGTGAGCAGCCCCAGCATTTT.

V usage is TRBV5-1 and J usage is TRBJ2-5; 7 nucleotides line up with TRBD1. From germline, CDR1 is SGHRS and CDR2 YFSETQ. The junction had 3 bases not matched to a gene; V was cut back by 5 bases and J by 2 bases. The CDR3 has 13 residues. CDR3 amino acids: CASRQGQQETQYF. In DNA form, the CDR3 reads TGCGCCAGCAGACAGGGACAGCAAGAGACCCAGTACTTC.

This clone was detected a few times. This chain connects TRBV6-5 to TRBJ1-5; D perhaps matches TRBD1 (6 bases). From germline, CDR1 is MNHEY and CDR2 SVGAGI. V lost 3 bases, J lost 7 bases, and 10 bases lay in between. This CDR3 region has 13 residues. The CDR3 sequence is CASSYTGKQPQHF. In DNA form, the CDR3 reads TGTGCCAGCAGTTATACAGGGAAGCAGCCCCAGCATTTT.

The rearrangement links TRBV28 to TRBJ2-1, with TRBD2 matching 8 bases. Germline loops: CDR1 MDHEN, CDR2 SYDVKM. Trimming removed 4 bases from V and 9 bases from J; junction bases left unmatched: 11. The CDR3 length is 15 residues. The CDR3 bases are TGTGCCAGCAGTTGGGGCGGCGGGAGGTTTGCTGAGCAGTTCTTC. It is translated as CASSWGGGRFAEQFF.

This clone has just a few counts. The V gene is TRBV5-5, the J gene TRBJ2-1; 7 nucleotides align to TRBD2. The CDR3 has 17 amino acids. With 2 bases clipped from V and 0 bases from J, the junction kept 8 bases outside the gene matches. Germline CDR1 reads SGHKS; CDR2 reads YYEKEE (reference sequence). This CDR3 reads CASSLSAGVYSYNEQFF. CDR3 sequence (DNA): TGTGCCAGCAGCTTATCGGCGGGAGTATACTCCTACAATGAGCAGTTCTTC.

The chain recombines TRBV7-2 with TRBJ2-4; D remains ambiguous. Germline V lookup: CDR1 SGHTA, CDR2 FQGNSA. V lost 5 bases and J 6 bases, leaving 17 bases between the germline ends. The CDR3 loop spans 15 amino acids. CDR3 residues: CASSPPSGFGNIQYF. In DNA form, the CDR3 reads TGTGCCAGCAGCCCCCCAAGTGGTTTCGGAAACATTCAGTACTTC.

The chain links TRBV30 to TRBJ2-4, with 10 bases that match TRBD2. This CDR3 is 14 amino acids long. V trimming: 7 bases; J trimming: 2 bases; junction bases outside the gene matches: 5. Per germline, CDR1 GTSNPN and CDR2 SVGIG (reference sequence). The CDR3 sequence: CALSSGGTKNIQYF. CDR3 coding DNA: TGTGCCTTATCTAGCGGGGGTACCAAAAACATTCAGTACTTC.

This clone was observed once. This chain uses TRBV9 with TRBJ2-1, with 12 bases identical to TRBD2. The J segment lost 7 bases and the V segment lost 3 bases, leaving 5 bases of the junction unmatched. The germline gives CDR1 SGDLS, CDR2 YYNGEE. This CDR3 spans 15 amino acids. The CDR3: CASSATSGRWNEQFF. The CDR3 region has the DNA TGTGCCAGCAGCGCAACTAGCGGGAGGTGGAATGAGCAGTTCTTC. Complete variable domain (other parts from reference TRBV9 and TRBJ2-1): DSGVTQTPKHLITATGQRVTLRCSPRSGDLSVYWYQQSLDQGLQFLIQYYNGEERAKGNILERFSAQQFPDLHSELNLSSLELGDSALYFCASSATSGRWNEQFFGPGTRLTVL.

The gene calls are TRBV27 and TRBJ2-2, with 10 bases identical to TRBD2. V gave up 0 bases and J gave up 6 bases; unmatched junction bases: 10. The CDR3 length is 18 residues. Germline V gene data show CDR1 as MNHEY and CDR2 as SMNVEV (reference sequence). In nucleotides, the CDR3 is TGTGCCAGCAGTTTATCGTGGCTAGCGGGAGTCGTTTCCGGGGAGCTGTTTTTT. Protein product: CASSLSWLAGVVSGELFF.

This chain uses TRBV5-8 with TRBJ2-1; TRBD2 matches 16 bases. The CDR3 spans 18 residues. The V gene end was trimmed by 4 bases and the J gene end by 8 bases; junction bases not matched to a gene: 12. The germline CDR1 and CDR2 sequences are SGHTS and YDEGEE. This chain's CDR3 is CASSKGLAGGPLIDEQFF. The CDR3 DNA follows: TGTGCCAGCAGCAAGGGACTAGCGGGAGGGCCTTTGATCGATGAGCAGTTCTTC.

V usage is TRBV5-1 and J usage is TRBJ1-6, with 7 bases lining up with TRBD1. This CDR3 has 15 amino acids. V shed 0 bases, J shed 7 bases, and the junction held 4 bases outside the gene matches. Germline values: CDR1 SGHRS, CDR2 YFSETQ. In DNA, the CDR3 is TGCGCCAGCAGCTTGGTGTCAGGGGGGAATTCACCCCTCCACTTT. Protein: CASSLVSGGNSPLHF.

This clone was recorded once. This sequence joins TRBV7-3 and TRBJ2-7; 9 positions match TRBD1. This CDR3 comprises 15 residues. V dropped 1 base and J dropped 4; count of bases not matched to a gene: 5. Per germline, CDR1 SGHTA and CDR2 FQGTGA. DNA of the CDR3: TGTGCCAGCAGCTTAAAGCCGGGACAGGGATACGAGCAGTACTTC. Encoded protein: CASSLKPGQGYEQYF.

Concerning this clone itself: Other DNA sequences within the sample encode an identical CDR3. CDR3 nucleotides: TGTGCCAGTTCCAGGACTAGCGGGGAGACCCAGTACTTC. It translates to CASSRTSGETQYF. V and J are TRBV4-2 and TRBJ2-5; 11 bases align to TRBD2. Germline V gene data show CDR1 as LGHNA and CDR2 as YNFKEQ. The CDR3 has 13 amino acids. V lost 9 bases and J lost 5; bases outside the gene matches: 5.

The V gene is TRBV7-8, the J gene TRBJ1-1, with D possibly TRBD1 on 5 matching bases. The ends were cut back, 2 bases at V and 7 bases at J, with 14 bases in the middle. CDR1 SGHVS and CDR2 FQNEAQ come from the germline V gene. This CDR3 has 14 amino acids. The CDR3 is CASSLMFVDSEAFF. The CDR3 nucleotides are TGTGCCAGCAGCTTAATGTTCGTTGACAGTGAAGCTTTCTTT.

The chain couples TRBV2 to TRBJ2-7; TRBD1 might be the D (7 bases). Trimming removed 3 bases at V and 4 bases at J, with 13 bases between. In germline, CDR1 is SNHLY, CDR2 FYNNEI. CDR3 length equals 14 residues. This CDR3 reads CASSEQQGTYEQYF. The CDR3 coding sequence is TGTGCCAGCAGTGAGCAACAGGGGACTTACGAGCAGTACTTC. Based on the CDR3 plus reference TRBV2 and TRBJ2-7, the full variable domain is EPEVTQTPSHQVTQMGQEVILRCVPISNHLYFYWYRQILGQKVEFLVSFYNNEISEKSEIFDDQFSVERPDGSNFTLKIRSTKLEDSAMYFCASSEQQGTYEQYFGPGTRLTVT.

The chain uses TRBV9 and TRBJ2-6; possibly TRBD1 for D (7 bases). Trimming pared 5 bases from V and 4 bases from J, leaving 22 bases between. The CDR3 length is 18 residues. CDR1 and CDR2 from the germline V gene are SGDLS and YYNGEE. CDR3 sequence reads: CASSAGRDRERGANVLTF. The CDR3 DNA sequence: TGTGCCAGCAGTGCAGGGCGGGACAGAGAGAGAGGGGCCAACGTCCTGACTTTC. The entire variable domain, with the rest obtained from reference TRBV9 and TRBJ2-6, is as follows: DSGVTQTPKHLITATGQRVTLRCSPRSGDLSVYWYQQSLDQGLQFLIQYYNGEERAKGNILERFSAQQFPDLHSELNLSSLELGDSALYFCASSAGRDRERGANVLTFGAGSRLTVL.

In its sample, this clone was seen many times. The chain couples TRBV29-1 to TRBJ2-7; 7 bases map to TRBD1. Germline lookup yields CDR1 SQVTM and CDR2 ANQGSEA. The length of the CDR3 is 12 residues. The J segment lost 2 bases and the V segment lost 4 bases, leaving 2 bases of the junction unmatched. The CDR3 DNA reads TGCAGCGTTGGGGGACAGACCTACGAGCAGTACTTC. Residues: CSVGGQTYEQYF.

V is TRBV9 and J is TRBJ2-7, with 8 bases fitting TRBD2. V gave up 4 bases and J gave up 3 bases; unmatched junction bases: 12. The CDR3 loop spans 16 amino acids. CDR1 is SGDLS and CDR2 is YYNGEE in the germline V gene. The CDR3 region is CASSPGGSGGNYEQYF. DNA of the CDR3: TGTGCCAGCAGCCCGGGGGGGAGCGGTGGAAACTACGAGCAGTACTTC.

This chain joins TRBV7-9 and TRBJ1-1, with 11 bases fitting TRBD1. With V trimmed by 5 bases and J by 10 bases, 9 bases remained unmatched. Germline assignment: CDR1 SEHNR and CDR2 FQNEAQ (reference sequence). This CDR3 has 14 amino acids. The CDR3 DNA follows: TGTGCCAGCAGCAGGGAGGACAGGGGGCGTGTAGCTTTCTTT. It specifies CASSREDRGRVAFF. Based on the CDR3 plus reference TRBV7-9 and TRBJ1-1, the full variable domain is DTGVSQNPRHKITKRGQNVTFRCDPISEHNRLYWYRQTLGQGPEFLTYFQNEAQLEKSRLLSDRFSAERPKGSFSTLEIQRTEQGDSAMYLCASSREDRGRVAFFGQGTRLTVV.

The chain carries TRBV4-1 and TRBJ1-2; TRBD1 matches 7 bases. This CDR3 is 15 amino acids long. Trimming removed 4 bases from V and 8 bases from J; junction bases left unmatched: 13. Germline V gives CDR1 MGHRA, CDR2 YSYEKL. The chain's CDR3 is CASSPPDRVSGGYTF. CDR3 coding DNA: TGCGCCAGCAGCCCCCCCGACAGGGTTTCGGGAGGCTACACCTTC.

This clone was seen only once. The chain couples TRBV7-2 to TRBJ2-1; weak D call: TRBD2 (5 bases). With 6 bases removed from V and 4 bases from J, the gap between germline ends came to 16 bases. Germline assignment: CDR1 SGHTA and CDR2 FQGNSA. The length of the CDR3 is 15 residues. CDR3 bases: TGTGCCAGCAGACCCGGCGAGCGGCCATACAATGAGCAGTTCTTC. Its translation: CASRPGERPYNEQFF.

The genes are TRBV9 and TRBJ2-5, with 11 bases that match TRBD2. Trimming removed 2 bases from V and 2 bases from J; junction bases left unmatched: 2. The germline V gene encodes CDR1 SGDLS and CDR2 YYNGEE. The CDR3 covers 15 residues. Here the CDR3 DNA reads TGTGCCAGCAGCGTGGGACTAGCGGAGCAAGAGACCCAGTACTTC. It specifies CASSVGLAEQETQYF.